This TCR beta chain was identified during a study of shared clonotypes between healthy human individuals. Researchers divided each subset's genomic DNA evenly across several immunoSEQ plates. TCRdb's table, derived via immunoSEQ multiplex PCR, lists solely in-frame clones and lacks some. This sample has around 500,000 clones, with about 72% found just once. Trimming left V 3 bases short and J 7 bases short, with 16 bases between. This CDR3 contains 14 residues. Germline V gives CDR1 MDHEN, CDR2 SYDVKM. There were only Caucasian adults among the donors, and all lived in Nashville, Tennessee. This clonotype originated in a woman aged 40-49 years in good health. Some clones in this sample may be carry-over from other donors' samples. Sequences were obtained from PBMCs. This chain links TRBV28 with TRBJ2-7; tentatively, D is TRBD1 or TRBD2 (5 bases each). CDR3 DNA: TGTGCCAGCAGTTTTGGTGGGGACCTTGGTGAGCAGTACTTC. Its protein product is CASSFGGDLGEQYF.